This passage covers 25 T cell receptor beta chains from one sample sequenced in a study of blood T cell repertoires in COVID-19. Assay used: immunoSEQ multiplex PCR; TCRdb lists only in-frame clones, some missing. The repertoire has over 50,000 clones, about 86% of them found once; the top ten carry 12%. Sequencing was carried out using peripheral blood. The receptors were sampled from a man between 65 and 85 years old with active COVID-19.

The chain has TRBV6-1 and TRBJ1-4; 12 bases are a match to TRBD1. The CDR3 is made up of 14 amino acids. The trim removed 3 bases at V and 8 bases at J, leaving 1 base unmatched. From germline, CDR1 is MNHNS and CDR2 SASEGT. The CDR3 spells CASSDGTGGEKLFF. CDR3 bases: TGTGCCAGCAGTGACGGGACAGGGGGCGAAAAACTGTTTTTT.

This rearrangement joins TRBV5-4 to TRBJ2-5; 7 bases map to TRBD1. The V gene end was trimmed by 4 bases and the J gene end by 3 bases; junction bases not matched to a gene: 6. Germline lookup yields CDR1 SGHNT and CDR2 YYREEE (reference sequence). The CDR3 covers 14 residues. The CDR3 protein is CASSTRGYEETQYF. CDR3 nucleotides: TGTGCCAGCAGCACCAGGGGGTACGAAGAGACCCAGTACTTC.

The V call is TRBV5-4, the J call TRBJ1-3, with D perhaps matching TRBD1 (6 bases). The CDR3 covers 17 residues. V was trimmed by 4 bases and J by 4 bases, leaving 21 bases between them. From germline, CDR1 is SGHNT and CDR2 YYREEE (reference sequence). The CDR3 coding sequence is TGTGCCAGCAGCAACCAAGACCCCACAGGGTACGGAAACACCATATATTTT. Translated: CASSNQDPTGYGNTIYF.

This sequence joins TRBV5-5 and TRBJ2-3; TRBD1 is a possible D gene (5 bases). Germline CDR1 SGHKS, CDR2 YYEKEE (reference sequence). The CDR3 sequence is 13 residues long. Trimming left V 1 base short and J 4 bases short, with 7 bases between. Here the CDR3 DNA reads TGTGCCAGCAGCTTGAGCAGGGCAGATACGCAGTATTTT. Its protein product is CASSLSRADTQYF.

The chain is built from TRBV4-3 and TRBJ2-7, with 8 bases that match TRBD2. V shed 1 base, J shed 4 bases, and the junction held 9 bases outside the gene matches. Germline loops: CDR1 LGHNA, CDR2 YSLEER. This CDR3 spans 16 amino acids. CDR3 in DNA: TGCGCCAGCAGCCAAGGGAGGGGGAGCGGGGGATACGAGCAGTACTTC. Its translation is CASSQGRGSGGYEQYF.

The rearrangement joins TRBV4-1 to TRBJ2-1; D unresolved. Germline V CDR1 and CDR2: MGHRA, YSYEKL. This CDR3 is built from 15 residues. V lost 1 base, J lost 0 bases, and 7 bases lay in between. CDR3 nucleotides: TGCGCCAGCAGCCAAGTTTCTAACTCCTACAATGAGCAGTTCTTC. This encodes CASSQVSNSYNEQFF.

The chain couples TRBV5-1 to TRBJ1-3, with D possibly TRBD1 on 5 matching bases. V lost 3 bases and J 2 bases, leaving 12 bases between the germline ends. CDR3 length equals 15 residues. Germline V CDR1 and CDR2: SGHRS, YFSETQ. This CDR3 is CASSWAGVAGNTIYF. For the CDR3, the DNA is TGCGCCAGCAGCTGGGCGGGGGTCGCTGGAAACACCATATATTTT.

CDR3 protein: CATSDLGDRGIYGYTF. The CDR3 nucleotides are TGTGCCACCAGTGATTTGGGGGACAGGGGCATCTATGGCTACACCTTC. The J gene is TRBJ1-2, the V gene TRBV24-1; TRBD1 matches at 10 bases. The CDR3 loop spans 16 amino acids. Trimming at V came to 0 bases and at J to 4 bases, leaving 4 bases not matched to a gene. The germline V gene has CDR1 KGHDR and CDR2 SFDVKD.

The gene calls are TRBV9 and TRBJ2-3; 15 positions agree with TRBD2. Germline V gene sequence: CDR1 SGDLS, CDR2 YYNGEE. This CDR3 has 18 residues. V shed 4 bases, J shed 5 bases, and the junction held 11 bases outside the gene matches. CDR3: CASSTEGLAGGAIDTQYF. The CDR3 DNA reads TGTGCCAGCAGCACAGAGGGACTAGCGGGGGGTGCTATAGATACGCAGTATTTT.

This chain uses TRBV7-9 with TRBJ1-1; 10 positions match TRBD1. CDR1 and CDR2 (germline): SEHNR, FQNEAQ (reference sequence). The J segment lost 5 bases and the V segment lost 5 bases, leaving 17 bases of the junction unmatched. The CDR3 consists of 18 residues. The CDR3 DNA reads as TGTGCCAGCAGCCCAAGGGGGTTGACAGGGGGCGGAGGGACTGAAGCTTTCTTT. As protein: CASSPRGLTGGGGTEAFF.

The rearrangement joins TRBV11-2 to TRBJ1-2, with D unclear. CDR3 length equals 13 residues. Trimming cost V 5 bases and J 5 bases, with 12 bases left between them. Germline assignment: CDR1 SGHAT and CDR2 FQNNGV. CDR3 coding DNA: TGTGCCAGCAGCCAAGGACTGGAATATGGCTACACCTTC. As protein: CASSQGLEYGYTF.

This clone was picked up many times. V usage is TRBV6-2 or TRBV6-3 and J usage is TRBJ2-2; 15 bases align to TRBD2. The CDR3 has 19 residues. The junction had 12 bases not matched to a gene; V was cut back by 6 bases and J by 4 bases. The germline CDR1 and CDR2 sequences are MNHEY and SVGEGT. The CDR3 nucleotides are TGTGCCAGCAGCCTGGCCGGGACTAGCGGGGGGACTATCACCGGGGAGCTGTTTTTT. Protein sequence: CASSLAGTSGGTITGELFF.

The V and J genes are TRBV6-5 and TRBJ2-1, with 10 bases matching TRBD2. From germline, CDR1 is MNHEY and CDR2 SVGAGI. Trimming cost V 6 bases and J 10 bases; bases outside gene matches: 12. There are 15 residues in the CDR3. The CDR3 loop is CASRRRGSGGREQFF. CDR3 nucleotides: TGTGCCAGCAGACGGCGGGGTAGCGGGGGGCGGGAGCAGTTCTTC.

This clone has a single count. The V gene is TRBV30, the J gene TRBJ2-4, with 12 nucleotides matching TRBD2. After removal of 2 bases from V and 6 bases from J, the junction contained 5 bases not matched to a gene. CDR3 length: 15 residues. The germline V gene has CDR1 GTSNPN and CDR2 SVGIG (reference sequence). CDR3 amino acids: CAWSQLAGGTNIQYF. The CDR3, as DNA: TGTGCCTGGAGTCAACTAGCGGGGGGCACAAACATTCAGTACTTC.

J is TRBJ2-3 and V is TRBV5-5; D gene unclear. CDR1 is SGHKS and CDR2 is YYEKEE in the germline V gene (reference sequence). The V end lost 4 bases, the J end lost 2 bases, and 11 bases lay between the germline ends. This CDR3 contains 14 residues. CDR3 in amino acids: CASSLVSVTDTQYF. CDR3 bases: TGTGCCAGCAGCCTAGTGTCTGTCACAGATACGCAGTATTTT. Full variable domain (outside the CDR3, taken from reference TRBV5-5 and TRBJ2-3): DAGVTQSPTHLIKTRGQQVTLRCSPISGHKSVSWYQQVLGQGPQFIFQYYEKEERGRGNFPDRFSARQFPNYSSELNVNALLLGDSALYLCASSLVSVTDTQYFGPGTRLTVL.

The chain joins TRBV9 to TRBJ1-1; D gene ambiguous. The V end was cut by 5 bases, the J end by 0 bases, with 17 bases between. CDR1 is SGDLS, CDR2 YYNGEE, per germline. CDR3 length: 16 residues. The CDR3 DNA sequence: TGTGCCAGCAGTGAGTATGATATTGTACTGAACACTGAAGCTTTCTTT. Translation: CASSEYDIVLNTEAFF.

The rearrangement joins TRBV5-1 to TRBJ2-2; 9 bases line up with TRBD1. The length of the CDR3 is 14 residues. Germline-derived CDR1 and CDR2 are SGHRS and YFSETQ. J was trimmed by 7 bases and V by 4 bases; bases with no gene match: 5. The CDR3 spells CASSTQGAVGELFF. For the CDR3, the DNA is TGCGCCAGCAGCACACAGGGGGCCGTCGGGGAGCTGTTTTTT.

The V call is TRBV6-5, the J call TRBJ1-3; TRBD1 is a possible D gene (6 bases). Deletions cut 8 bases from V and 1 base from J, with 15 bases between. CDR3 length: 15 amino acids. Germline CDR1 MNHEY, CDR2 SVGAGI. As DNA, the CDR3 is TGTGCCAGCCTGGACAGCCTATTTTCTGGAAACACCATATATTTT. It specifies CASLDSLFSGNTIYF.

The genes are TRBV5-6 and TRBJ2-3; 7 bases are a match to TRBD1. Germline V gene lookup returns CDR1 SGHDT and CDR2 YYEEEE. This CDR3 region has 16 residues. V was pared by 0 bases and J by 1 base, with 5 bases of the junction left unmatched. The CDR3 sequence: CASSLGQGGGTDTQYF. The CDR3 nucleotides read TGTGCCAGCAGCTTGGGACAGGGTGGGGGCACAGATACGCAGTATTTT. The full variable domain, completed using reference TRBV5-6 and TRBJ2-3, is DAGVTQSPTHLIKTRGQQVTLRCSPKSGHDTVSWYQQALGQGPQFIFQYYEEEERQRGNFPDRFSGHQFPNYSSELNVNALLLGDSALYLCASSLGQGGGTDTQYFGPGTRLTVL.

This clone has a single count. The chain is built from TRBV27 and TRBJ2-1; 8 bases are shared with TRBD2. Germline V gives CDR1 MNHEY, CDR2 SMNVEV (reference sequence). CDR3 length equals 16 residues. Trimming took 3 bases from V and 5 from J; bases not matched to a gene: 9. The CDR3 sequence: CASSFSPGGGNNEQFF. The CDR3 DNA is TGTGCCAGCAGTTTTAGTCCCGGGGGGGGCAACAATGAGCAGTTCTTC.

This chain connects TRBV7-3 to TRBJ2-2, with 10 bases fitting TRBD2. CDR3 length: 17 residues. J lost 4 bases, V lost 5 bases, and 10 bases had no gene match. Germline CDR1 SGHTA, CDR2 FQGTGA. As DNA, the CDR3 is TGTGCCAGCAGCAACCCCCAGCGGGGGGGCCTCACCGGGGAGCTGTTTTTT. This encodes CASSNPQRGGLTGELFF.

The gene calls are TRBV2 and TRBJ1-5; unclear D gene. This CDR3 is 14 amino acids long. Germline V CDR1 and CDR2: SNHLY, FYNNEI. Trimming left V 1 base short and J 3 bases short, with 7 bases between. The CDR3 sequence is CASSEGLSNQPQHF. The CDR3 bases are TGTGCCAGCAGTGAAGGGCTGTCCAATCAGCCCCAGCATTTT.

The gene calls are TRBV9 and TRBJ2-5; D is possibly TRBD2 (6 bases). Germline lookup yields CDR1 SGDLS and CDR2 YYNGEE. The CDR3 runs 15 residues. With 1 base removed from V and 5 bases from J, the gap between germline ends came to 15 bases. For the CDR3, the DNA is TGTGCCAGCAGCGTATTGTCGAGAGGGAGGGAGACCCAGTACTTC. Its translation is CASSVLSRGRETQYF.

The V and J genes are TRBV6-5 and TRBJ1-3; D call uncertain. Trimming took off 3 bases at V and 7 bases at J, with 13 bases between the two ends. The CDR3 sequence is 14 residues long. Germline CDR1 reads MNHEY; CDR2 reads SVGAGI. The CDR3 protein is CASSYSLSLNTIYF. In nucleotides, the CDR3 is TGTGCCAGCAGTTATTCTCTCTCCCTCAACACCATATATTTT.

This clone has only a few counts. CDR3 in amino acids: CASSILTPGTSGGASYEQYF. Written as DNA, the CDR3 is TGTGCCAGCAGTATCCTCACTCCCGGGACTAGCGGGGGGGCCAGCTACGAGCAGTACTTC. This rearrangement joins TRBV27 to TRBJ2-7, with 16 bases matching TRBD2. The length of the CDR3 is 20 residues. V was pared by 5 bases and J by 3 bases, with 16 bases of the junction left unmatched. Germline CDR1 reads MNHEY; CDR2 reads SMNVEV (reference sequence).